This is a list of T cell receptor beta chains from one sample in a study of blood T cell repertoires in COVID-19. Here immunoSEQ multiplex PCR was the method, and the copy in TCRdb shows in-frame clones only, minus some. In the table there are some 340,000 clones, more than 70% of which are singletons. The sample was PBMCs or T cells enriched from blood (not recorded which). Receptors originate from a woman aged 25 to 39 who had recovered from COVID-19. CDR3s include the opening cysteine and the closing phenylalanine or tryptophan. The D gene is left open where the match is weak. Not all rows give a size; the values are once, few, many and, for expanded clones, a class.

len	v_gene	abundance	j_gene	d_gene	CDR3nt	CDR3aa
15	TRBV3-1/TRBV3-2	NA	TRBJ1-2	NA	TGTGCCAGCAGCCAAGATGAAAATTGGGGGGATGGCTACACCTTC	CASSQDENWGDGYTF
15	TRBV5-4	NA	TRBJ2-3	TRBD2	TGTGCCAGCAGCTTACTAGCGGGGCGCACAGATACGCAGTATTTT	CASSLLAGRTDTQYF
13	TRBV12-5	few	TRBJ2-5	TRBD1	TGTGCTAGTGGTTCGGACAGGGGAGAGACCCAGTACTTC	CASGSDRGETQYF
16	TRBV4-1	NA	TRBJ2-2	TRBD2	TGCGCCAGCAGCCAAGTTGCGGGGGGGCCCACCGGGGAGCTGTTTTTT	CASSQVAGGPTGELFF
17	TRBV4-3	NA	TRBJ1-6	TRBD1	TGCGCCAGCAGCCAAGAGGACAGGAGCTCCTATAATTCACCCCTCCACTTT	CASSQEDRSSYNSPLHF
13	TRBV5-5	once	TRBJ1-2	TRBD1	TGTGCCAGCAGCTTGAGACAGGGGTATGGCTACACCTTC	CASSLRQGYGYTF
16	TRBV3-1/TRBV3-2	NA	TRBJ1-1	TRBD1	TGTGCCAGCAGCCAGGGGCCAGGGGGCGTGAGCCCTGAAGCTTTCTTT	CASSQGPGGVSPEAFF
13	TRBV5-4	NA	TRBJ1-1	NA	TGTGCCAGCAGCTTTACAGGGTCCACTGAAGCTTTCTTT	CASSFTGSTEAFF
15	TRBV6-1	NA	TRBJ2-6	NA	TGTGCCAGCAGTGAAACTAGCTCTGGGGCCAACGTCCTGACTTTC	CASSETSSGANVLTF
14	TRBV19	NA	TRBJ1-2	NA	TGTGCCAGTAGTATAGCCTCCACTTCGGAGGGCTACACCTTC	CASSIASTSEGYTF
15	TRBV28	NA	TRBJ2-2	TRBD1	TGTGCCAGCAGCCCCCGGACAGGGGTCGCCGGGGAGCTGTTTTTT	CASSPRTGVAGELFF
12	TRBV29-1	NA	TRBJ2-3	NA	TGCAGCGAACGTTCGCAGGGGAATACGCAGTATTTT	CSERSQGNTQYF
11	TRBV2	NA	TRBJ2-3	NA	TGTGCCGGAAGGGGAACAGATACGCAGTATTTT	CAGRGTDTQYF
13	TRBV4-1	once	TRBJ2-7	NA	TGCGCCAGCAGCCAAGCGTCGGGGAACGAGCAGTACTTC	CASSQASGNEQYF
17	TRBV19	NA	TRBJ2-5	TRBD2	TGTGCCAGTAGCCGGCTAGCGGGGATCAAACCCCAAGAGACCCAGTACTTC	CASSRLAGIKPQETQYF
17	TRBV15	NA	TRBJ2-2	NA	TGTGCCACCAGCAGAGATGAGGAGCAGACGAACACCGGGGAGCTGTTTTTT	CATSRDEEQTNTGELFF
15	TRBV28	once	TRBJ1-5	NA	TGTGCCAGCAGTTTCGGGGTCTCTAGCAATCAGCCCCAGCATTTT	CASSFGVSSNQPQHF
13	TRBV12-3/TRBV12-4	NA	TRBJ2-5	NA	TGTGCCAGCAGCAACCGAGGAGAGGAGACCCAGTACTTC	CASSNRGEETQYF
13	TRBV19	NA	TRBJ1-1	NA	TGTGCCAGTAGTATAGTCACAGGTGCTGAAGCTTTCTTT	CASSIVTGAEAFF
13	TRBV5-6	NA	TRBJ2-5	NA	TGTGCCAGCAGCTTGTCAGGGGAAGAGACCCAGTACTTC	CASSLSGEETQYF
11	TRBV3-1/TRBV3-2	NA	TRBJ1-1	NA	TGTGCCAGCAGCCAGGGGGGATGGGCTTTCTTT	CASSQGGWAFF
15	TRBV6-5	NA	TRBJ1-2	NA	TGTGCCAGCAATCCCGGGGGAGGGGCGGACTATGGCTACACCTTC	CASNPGGGADYGYTF
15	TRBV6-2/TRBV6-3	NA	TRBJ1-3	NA	TGTGCCAGCAGTCAACCGCCTCAGGGATTAGGCACCATATATTTT	CASSQPPQGLGTIYF
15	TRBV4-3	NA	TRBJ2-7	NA	TGCGCCAGCAGCCAAGATTGGGACTTCTCCTACGAGCAGTACTTC	CASSQDWDFSYEQYF
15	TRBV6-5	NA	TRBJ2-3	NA	TGTGCCAGCACCCAGTTTTGGGGGGTCACAGATACGCAGTATTTT	CASTQFWGVTDTQYF
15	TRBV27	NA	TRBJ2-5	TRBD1	TGTGCCAGCAGCCGGCGAGGGGGCAGGAAGGAGACCCAGTACTTC	CASSRRGGRKETQYF